This TCR beta chain appears in the sequencing data of a study of control samples from healthy donors and cancer patients. Here immunoSEQ multiplex PCR was the method, and the copy in TCRdb shows in-frame clones only, minus some. Altogether about 120,000 clones are present, more than 80% being singletons, with the ten largest covering around 1.1%. Trimming took 5 bases from V and 7 from J; bases not matched to a gene: 10. Germline V gene sequence: CDR1 MDHEN, CDR2 SYDVKM. This CDR3 region has 15 residues. The origin of this receptor is a woman in her forties or fifties with colorectal cancer. The sample comprised PBMCs. This sequence joins TRBV28 and TRBJ2-1; 8 nucleotides line up with TRBD2. The CDR3 spells CASSISGDGVNEQFF. The DNA of the CDR3 is TGTGCCAGCAGTATTAGCGGGGATGGGGTGAATGAGCAGTTCTTC. Combining the CDR3 with reference TRBV28 and TRBJ2-1 gives the whole variable domain DVKVTQSSRYLVKRTGEKVFLECVQDMDHENMFWYRQDPGLGLRLIYFSYDVKMKEKGDIPEGYSVSREKKERFSLILESASTNQTSMYLCASSISGDGVNEQFFGPGTRLTVL.